This T cell receptor beta chain was identified in a study of blood T cell repertoires in COVID-19. The method was immunoSEQ multiplex PCR; TCRdb's version includes in-frame clones alone and lacks a portion of them. The data show roughly 49,000 clones, around nine tenths seen once. V lost 4 bases, J lost 8 bases, and 6 bases stayed unmatched. The CDR3 loop spans 13 amino acids. Germline V gives CDR1 MNHEY, CDR2 SVGAGI. This chain uses TRBV6-5 with TRBJ1-2; TRBD1 matches 8 bases. The sequencing input was peripheral blood. This sequence originates from a man aged 45 to 65 with active COVID-19. The DNA of the CDR3 is TGTGCCAGCAGTTCGGGACAGGCGTTAGGCTACACCTTC. The encoded protein is CASSSGQALGYTF.